Presented here are 13 T cell receptor beta chains from one specimen sequenced in a study of Ad26.COV2.S vaccination and SARS-CoV-2 variants. Treatment: around 19 received Ad26.COV2.S at low or high dose, single or two shots; roughly 5 received placebo; per-sample allocation not given. At day 63 after the first vaccine or placebo injection, samples were drawn. The method was immunoSEQ multiplex PCR; TCRdb's version includes in-frame clones alone and lacks a portion of them. This table has about 460,000 clones, approximately 90% appearing once. Sequenced here: peripheral blood, sampled in a trial of Ad26.COV2.S vaccine versus placebo. These receptor sequences come from a person aged 18-60 years who received the Ad26.COV2.S COVID-19 vaccine or a placebo.

This rearrangement joins TRBV5-6 to TRBJ1-2; D gene unclear. CDR1 SGHDT and CDR2 YYEEEE come from the germline V gene. Trimming stripped 2 bases from V and 8 bases from J, with 7 bases between. The CDR3 is 11 residues long. The CDR3 region has the DNA TGTGCCAGCAGCTTCGGTGCAGGCTACACCTTC. It specifies CASSFGAGYTF.

This chain joins TRBV5-1 and TRBJ2-1; possible D gene TRBD2, 8 bases. Germline CDR1 is SGHRS and CDR2 is YFSETQ. Trimming removed 0 bases from V and 10 bases from J, with 14 bases in between. This CDR3 contains 14 residues. The CDR3, as DNA: TGCGCCAGCAGCTTGGAGGGACTAGGGGGCGAGCAGTTCTTC. This codes for CASSLEGLGGEQFF.

This clone has only one observation. The chain combines TRBV2 with TRBJ1-2, with D possibly TRBD1 on 5 matching bases. The CDR3 length is 14 residues. Per the germline V gene, CDR1 is SNHLY and CDR2 is FYNNEI. Trimming pared 3 bases from V and 12 bases from J, leaving 20 bases between. The CDR3 loop is CASSEIPRDGPHTF. DNA of the CDR3: TGTGCCAGCAGTGAGATACCCCGGGACGGCCCTCACACCTTC.

The chain employs TRBV2 and TRBJ1-1, with 7 bases fitting TRBD1. The CDR3 is 14 residues long. V lost 7 bases to trimming and J lost 3 bases; unmatched junction nucleotides: 8. Germline V gene data show CDR1 as SNHLY and CDR2 as FYNNEI. DNA for the CDR3: TGTGCCAGCAACAGGGGAATGATGGACACTGAAGCTTTCTTT. The encoded protein is CASNRGMMDTEAFF.

The chain recombines TRBV28 with TRBJ2-3; 8 nucleotides agree with TRBD2. Germline-derived CDR1 and CDR2 are MDHEN and SYDVKM. V shed 5 bases and J 0 bases; nucleotides not matched to a gene: 16. CDR3 length equals 19 residues. The CDR3 coding sequence is TGTGCCAGCAGTCCGAATTTAGCGGGAAGGCGGCTTAGCACAGATACGCAGTATTTT. Its translation is CASSPNLAGRRLSTDTQYF.

The CDR3 bases are TGTGCCAGCAGTGCATTGACGGTAAACACTGAAGCTTTCTTT. Protein sequence: CASSALTVNTEAFF. The chain couples TRBV2 to TRBJ1-1; D is unresolved. Germline CDR1 is SNHLY and CDR2 is FYNNEI. The CDR3 consists of 14 residues. The V end was cut by 4 bases, the J end by 2 bases, with 11 bases between.

The V and J genes are TRBV20-1 and TRBJ2-7, with 8 bases that match TRBD2. J gave up 0 bases and V 3 bases, and 7 bases lay outside the gene matches. Germline CDR1 reads DFQATT; CDR2 reads SNEGSKA (reference sequence). The CDR3 has 15 amino acids. CDR3 residues: CSASYGREVSYEQYF. Written as DNA, the CDR3 is TGCAGTGCTAGTTACGGGCGGGAGGTCTCCTACGAGCAGTACTTC.

The V and J genes are TRBV28 and TRBJ2-3, with 9 bases matching TRBD1. V trimming: 6 bases; J trimming: 1 base; junction bases outside the gene matches: 8. The CDR3 runs to 16 residues. CDR1 is MDHEN and CDR2 is SYDVKM in the germline V gene. The CDR3, as DNA: TGTGCCAGCAGCTTGCTCGGGACAGGGCGCACAGATACGCAGTATTTT. The encoded protein is CASSLLGTGRTDTQYF. Full variable domain (remainder filled in from reference TRBV28 and TRBJ2-3): DVKVTQSSRYLVKRTGEKVFLECVQDMDHENMFWYRQDPGLGLRLIYFSYDVKMKEKGDIPEGYSVSREKKERFSLILESASTNQTSMYLCASSLLGTGRTDTQYFGPGTRLTVL.

This clone showed up just once. V usage is TRBV5-4 and J usage is TRBJ2-2; D not certain. Per the germline V gene, CDR1 is SGHNT and CDR2 is YYREEE (reference sequence). Trimming left V 1 base short and J 1 base short, with 5 bases between. The CDR3 extends over 14 amino acids. CDR3 nucleotide sequence: TGTGCCAGCAGCTTGATACAGAACACCGGGGAGCTGTTTTTT. As protein: CASSLIQNTGELFF.

This chain connects TRBV19 to TRBJ1-1, with TRBD1 matching 7 bases. CDR3 length equals 14 residues. V shed 8 bases and J 1 base; nucleotides not matched to a gene: 7. CDR1 is LNHDA and CDR2 is SQIVND in the germline V gene (reference sequence). The CDR3 region is CASYSDRANTEAFF. DNA for the CDR3: TGTGCCAGTTATTCCGACAGGGCGAACACTGAAGCTTTCTTT.

The chain couples TRBV30 to TRBJ1-2, with 7 bases aligning to TRBD1. Germline CDR1 is GTSNPN and CDR2 is SVGIG (reference sequence). The CDR3 extends over 13 amino acids. V shed 2 bases and J 4 bases; nucleotides not matched to a gene: 4. For the CDR3, the DNA is TGTGCCTGGAGTTTGGACAGGATCTATGGCTACACCTTC. Its translation: CAWSLDRIYGYTF.

In regard to this clone: This sample includes further DNA sequences coding for the same CDR3. The V call is TRBV18, the J call TRBJ2-1; possibly TRBD1 for D (5 bases). The CDR3 consists of 12 residues. Trimming took 1 base from V and 7 from J, leaving 5 bases between them. Germline V CDR1 and CDR2: KGHSH, LQKENI. The CDR3 loop reads CASSPQGNEQFF. DNA for the CDR3: TGTGCCAGCTCACCACAGGGGAATGAGCAGTTCTTC.

The V and J genes are TRBV30 and TRBJ1-4; D may be TRBD1 (6 bases). Germline V CDR1 and CDR2: GTSNPN, SVGIG (reference sequence). V dropped 4 bases and J dropped 8 bases, with 11 bases sitting between them. The CDR3 sequence is 12 residues long. This chain's CDR3 is CAWTRGGEKLFF. The CDR3 nucleotides are TGTGCCTGGACAAGGGGGGGCGAAAAACTGTTTTTT.